This TCR beta chain was identified during a study of blood T cell repertoires in COVID-19. Deletions cut 3 bases from V and 3 bases from J, with 6 bases between. There are 12 residues in the CDR3. About this clone itself: Other DNA sequences from this sample encode an identical CDR3 as well.

Sequencing used immunoSEQ multiplex PCR; TCRdb keeps in-frame clones, though not all of them. The data show about 240,000 clones, 82% seen once. The source is a woman in her sixties or seventies with active or convalescent COVID-19. V usage is TRBV12-3 or TRBV12-4 and J usage is TRBJ2-7; D call uncertain. Source material: peripheral blood. The CDR3 loop reads CASSFRGYEQYF. The CDR3 coding sequence is TGTGCCAGCAGTTTTAGAGGCTACGAGCAGTACTTC.